This section outlines one T cell receptor (beta chain) sequence together with its context. TCRdb's copy holds only in-frame clones and misses some; the assay was immunoSEQ multiplex PCR. The sample shows 100,000 to 140,000 clones, approximately 80% of them seen only once. The sample belongs to a study of blood T cell repertoires in COVID-19. Study-level background: COVID-19 samples collected from the United States, Italy and Spain covered acute and convalescent phases.

The V end was cut by 10 bases, the J end by 5 bases, with 15 bases between. The V gene's germline CDR1 is WNHNN and CDR2 SYGVQD (reference sequence). The length of the CDR3 is 13 residues. The sequence derives from an older man with acute or convalescent COVID-19. The V and J genes are TRBV10-1 and TRBJ1-5; D is ambiguous. Sequencing was done on a sample of peripheral blood. CDR3 sequence (DNA): TGCGCCACCTCCCCGGGATACGATCAGCCCCAGCATTTT. It specifies CATSPGYDQPQHF.